This T cell receptor beta chain was captured by sequencing in a study of blood T cell repertoires in COVID-19. Study summary: The study drew acute and convalescent COVID-19 samples from the United States, Italy and Spain.

Study processing details: Amplified reference gene primers provided the basis for estimating nucleated cell counts. TCRdb's copy holds only in-frame clones and misses some; the assay was immunoSEQ multiplex PCR. V, J and clone size are those of that table, while D and trimming were read from the DNA. Here the sample spans roughly 180,000 clones, around 85% being singletons. Per the germline V gene, CDR1 is SEHNR and CDR2 is FQNEAQ (reference sequence). The CDR3 contains 16 residues. V was clipped by 2 bases and J by 1 base; unmatched bases: 4. The J gene is TRBJ2-2, the V gene TRBV7-9; TRBD1 aligns across 7 bases. The sequenced sample was peripheral blood. This sequence was found in a man aged 55 to 70 who had recovered from COVID-19. The DNA of the CDR3 is TGTGCCAGCAGCTTAAAGGCAGGGGGGAACACCGGGGAGCTGTTTTTT. This codes for CASSLKAGGNTGELFF. Filled out from reference TRBV7-9 and TRBJ2-2, the complete variable domain reads DTGVSQNPRHKITKRGQNVTFRCDPISEHNRLYWYRQTLGQGPEFLTYFQNEAQLEKSRLLSDRFSAERPKGSFSTLEIQRTEQGDSAMYLCASSLKAGGNTGELFFGEGSRLTVL.